The entry below gives a single TCR beta chain sequence along with its context. The sample holds one count of this clone. Its recognized antigen is unknown. No much larger clonotype is one base removed from it; base qualities were not supplied. Adults were given seasonal inactivated influenza vaccine (Fluvarix), and sorted blood CD4 subsets were followed by TCRB sequencing before and after vaccination. Subjects were considered eligible if community-dwelling and if influenza vaccine had not been received in the prior 6 months. Reasons for exclusion included contraindications to influenza vaccine, substance abuse, HIV/AIDS, active malignancy, immunomodulatory medication, and active illness such as respiratory infection. At each time point, somewhere between about 35 and 100 mL of blood was taken. PBMC were isolated using Ficoll-Paque PLUS or SepMate separation. CXCR5- memory CD4 T cells were sorted as a comparison non-Tfh subset. Before DNA extraction, cell subsets were sorted from PBMC on a BD FACS Aria.

Library creation used the immunoSEQ multiplex PCR assay. Adaptive Biotechnologies handled the TCRB amplification, library preparation, sequencing and preliminary bioinformatics at Survey level resolution. In the paper's pipeline: Clonality was calculated in R as 1 minus normalized Shannon entropy, and the Gini index was calculated with the R package ineq. To get the overlap score, the summed counts of shared sequences were divided by the total counts of all sequences in both of the compared samples. The significance of shared clonotypes was tested with Fisher's exact test, assuming a theoretical repertoire of 10^7 TCRB sequences. The table was pulled from immuneACCESS by TCRdb, which kept in-frame rearrangements only. Such tables lose some clones; where checked, under half of the loss comes from unresolved V genes, and the rest has no known cause. V, J and clone size are taken as reported in that table, and D and trimming were inferred from the DNA itself. The sample profile shows 10,000 or so clones; more than 60% of them were found once. Approximately 1% of the sample goes to the ten largest clones.

This sample is drawn from a study of follicular helper T cells after annual influenza vaccination (dated by TCRdb to the late 2010s). Background on the whole study: Blood was collected on days 0, 7 and 28 after each seasonal influenza vaccination. To look at recall of cTfh clones, some subjects were tracked through successive annual vaccinations covering the 2013-2014, 2014-2015 and 2015-2016 seasons. One week after vaccination, a second recruited cohort of roughly eleven subjects (Table S1) displayed a similar ICOS+CD38+ cTfh response. Multi-year samples were obtained from about 6 subjects, with two vaccination seasons covered for four subjects and three seasons covered for two subjects. The 2013-2014 samples were cryopreserved, while the 2015 samples were processed right after collection.

What the authors observed across the whole study: ICOS+CD38+ cTfh clonality correlated with the frequency of that population, and its change correlated with the change in circulating plasmablast frequency. Successive annual vaccinations recalled a recurring oligoclonal ICOS+CD38+ cTfh response that included tetramer and AIM influenza-specific clonotypes. In the assessment of influenza clone enrichment, the possibility that the much larger non-cTfh compartments were undersampled could not be ruled out. Day 7 ICOS+CD38+ clones were most often found later in ICOS-CD38- cTfh, suggesting that subset may serve as a memory reservoir. Productive TCRB sequences were recovered from only roughly 10-22% of analyzed cells, so rare clonotypes could not be sampled.

The V and J ends are trimmed by 8 bases and 5 bases, leaving 6 bases between them. The CDR3 numbers 10 residues from cysteine through phenylalanine. Only the CDR3 region is kept as DNA, spanning 30 bases read in frame from base 1. CDR1 and CDR2 are drawn from the germline V gene: MNHNS, SASEGT. The source of this sequence is an adult who received the influenza vaccine. The sequence links TRBV6-1 to TRBJ2-5; a confident D gene designation cannot be given. The specimen was CXCR5- memory CD4+ T cells sorted from blood, collected 6 weeks after influenza vaccination. This specimen's cell subset or site label, interpreted: CXCR5- memory CD4 T cells. The sequence in DNA is TGTGCCAGCGGAGAGGAGACCCAGTACTTC. It specifies CASGEETQYF.